This T cell receptor beta chain was observed in a study of blood T cells in healthy people across ages. The CDR3 has 19 amino acids. V was pared by 1 base and J by 2 bases, with 18 bases between. From germline, CDR1 is SGHAT and CDR2 FQNNGV. The authors ran a second PCR of 7 to 11 cycles using a sample-barcoded 5' primer and a J-beta primer mix. TCRdb analysed the 5' RACE reads with MiXCR anew, one entry per CDR3 protein. The table includes 800,000 to 900,000 distinct CDR3 sequences, around 62% detected once. Individuals who donated were healthy Caucasians from Russia aged roughly 6 to 100. Material for sequencing was blood. The chain uses TRBV11-2 and TRBJ2-6; D may correspond to TRBD1 or TRBD2 (5 bases each). The TCR was taken from a young man in good health. The CDR3 here is CASSLGPLGPIAGANVLTF. The CDR3 nucleotides read TGTGCCAGCAGCTTAGGCCCACTGGGACCCATAGCTGGGGCCAACGTCCTGACTTTC.